This T cell receptor beta chain was sequenced during a study of cytomegalovirus exposure and HLA in healthy donors. Study information: Genotyping showed roughly 77% of roughly 400 donors falling in the Caucasian-associated ancestry cluster. Study-wide results and limits: The sole available immune exposure information was CMV serostatus.

Comment on this clone: Antigen: not known.

The PCR contained 60 Vbeta and 13 Jbeta primers. Method: immunoSEQ multiplex PCR; TCRdb's copy keeps in-frame clones and lacks some. The table has more than 50,000 clones, about two thirds seen once; the top ten hold around a fifth. Germline V gives CDR1 MNHEY, CDR2 SVGAGI. V trimming: 5 bases; J trimming: 4 bases; junction bases outside the gene matches: 2. CDR3 size: 14 residues. This chain uses TRBV6-5 with TRBJ1-6, with TRBD1 identical over 7 bases. The sequence derives from a woman aged 45-59 years in good health and CMV-seropositive. Sample: PBMCs. CDR3 sequence reads: CASSPGQYNSPLHF. The CDR3 bases are TGTGCCAGCAGTCCGGGACAGTATAATTCACCCCTCCACTTT.